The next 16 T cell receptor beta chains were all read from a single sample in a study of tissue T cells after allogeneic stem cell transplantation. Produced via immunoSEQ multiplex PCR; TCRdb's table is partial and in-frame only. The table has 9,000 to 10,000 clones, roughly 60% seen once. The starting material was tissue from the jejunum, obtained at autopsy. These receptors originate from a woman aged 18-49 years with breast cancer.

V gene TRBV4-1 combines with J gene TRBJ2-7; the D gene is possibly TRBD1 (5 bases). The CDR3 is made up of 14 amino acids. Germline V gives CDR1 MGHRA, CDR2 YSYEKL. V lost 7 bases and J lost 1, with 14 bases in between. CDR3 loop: CASKQLTGSYEQYF. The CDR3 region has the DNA TGCGCCAGCAAGCAATTAACAGGATCCTACGAGCAGTACTTC.

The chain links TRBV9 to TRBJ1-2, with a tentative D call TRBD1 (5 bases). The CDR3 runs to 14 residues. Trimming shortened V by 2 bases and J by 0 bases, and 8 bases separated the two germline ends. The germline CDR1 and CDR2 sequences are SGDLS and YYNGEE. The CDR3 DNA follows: TGTGCCAGCAGCGTGACGACAGCTAACTATGGCTACACCTTC. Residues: CASSVTTANYGYTF.

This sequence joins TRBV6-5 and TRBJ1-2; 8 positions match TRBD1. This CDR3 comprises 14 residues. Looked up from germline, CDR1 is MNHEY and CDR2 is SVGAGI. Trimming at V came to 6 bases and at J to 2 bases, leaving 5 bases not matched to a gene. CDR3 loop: CASRVGQGNYGYTF. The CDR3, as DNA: TGTGCCAGCAGAGTAGGACAGGGCAACTATGGCTACACCTTC.

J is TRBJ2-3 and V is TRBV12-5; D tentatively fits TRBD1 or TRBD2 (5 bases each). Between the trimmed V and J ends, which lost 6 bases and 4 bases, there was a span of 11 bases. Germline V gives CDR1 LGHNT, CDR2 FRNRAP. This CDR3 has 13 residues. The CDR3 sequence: CASGESGPDTQYF. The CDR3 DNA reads TGTGCTAGTGGGGAATCGGGGCCAGATACGCAGTATTTT.

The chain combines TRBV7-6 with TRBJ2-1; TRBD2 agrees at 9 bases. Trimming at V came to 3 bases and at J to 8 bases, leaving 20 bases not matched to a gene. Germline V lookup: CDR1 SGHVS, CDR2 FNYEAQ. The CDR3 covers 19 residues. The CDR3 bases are TGTGCCAGCAGCTTCCTGCCTGGGTTGCGGGAGGGCCTTTATTATGAGCAGTTCTTC. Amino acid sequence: CASSFLPGLREGLYYEQFF.

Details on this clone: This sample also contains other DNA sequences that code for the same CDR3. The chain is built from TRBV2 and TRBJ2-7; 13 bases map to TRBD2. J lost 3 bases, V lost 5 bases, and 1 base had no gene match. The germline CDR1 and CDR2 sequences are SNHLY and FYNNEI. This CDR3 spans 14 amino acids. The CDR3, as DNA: TGTGCCAGCAGTCGGACTAGCGGGAGCTACGAGCAGTACTTC. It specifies CASSRTSGSYEQYF.

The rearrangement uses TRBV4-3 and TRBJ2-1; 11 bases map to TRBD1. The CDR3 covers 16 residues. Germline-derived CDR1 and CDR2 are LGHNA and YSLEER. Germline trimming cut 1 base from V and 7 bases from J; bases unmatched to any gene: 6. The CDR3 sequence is CASSQAEGQGENEQFF. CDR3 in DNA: TGCGCCAGCAGCCAAGCCGAGGGACAGGGGGAAAATGAGCAGTTCTTC.

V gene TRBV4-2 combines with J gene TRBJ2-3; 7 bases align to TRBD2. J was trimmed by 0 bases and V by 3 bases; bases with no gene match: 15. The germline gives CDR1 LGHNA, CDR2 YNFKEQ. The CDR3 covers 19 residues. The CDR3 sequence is CASSQGTGTTEPSTDTQYF. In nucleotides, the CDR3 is TGTGCCAGCAGCCAGGGAACCGGGACTACCGAACCCAGCACAGATACGCAGTATTTT.

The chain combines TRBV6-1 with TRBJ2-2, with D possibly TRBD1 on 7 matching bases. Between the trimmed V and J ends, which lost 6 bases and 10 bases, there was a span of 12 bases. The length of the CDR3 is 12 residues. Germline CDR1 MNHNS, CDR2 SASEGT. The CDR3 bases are TGTGCCAGCAGGCAGGGGGGCTTGGAGCTGTTTTTT. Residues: CASRQGGLELFF.

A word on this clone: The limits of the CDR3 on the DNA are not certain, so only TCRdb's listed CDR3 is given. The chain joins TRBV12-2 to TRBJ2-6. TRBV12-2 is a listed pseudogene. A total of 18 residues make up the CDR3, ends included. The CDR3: CASRLVGGGSSGANVLTF.

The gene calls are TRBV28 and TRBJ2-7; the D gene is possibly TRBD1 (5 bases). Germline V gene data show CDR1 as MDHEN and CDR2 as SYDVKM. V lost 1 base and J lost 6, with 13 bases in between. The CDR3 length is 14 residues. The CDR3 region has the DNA TGTGCCAGCAGTTTATCCAGGGATGAAGGCGAGCAGTACTTC. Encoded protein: CASSLSRDEGEQYF. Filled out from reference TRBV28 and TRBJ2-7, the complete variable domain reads DVKVTQSSRYLVKRTGEKVFLECVQDMDHENMFWYRQDPGLGLRLIYFSYDVKMKEKGDIPEGYSVSREKKERFSLILESASTNQTSMYLCASSLSRDEGEQYFGPGTRLTVT.

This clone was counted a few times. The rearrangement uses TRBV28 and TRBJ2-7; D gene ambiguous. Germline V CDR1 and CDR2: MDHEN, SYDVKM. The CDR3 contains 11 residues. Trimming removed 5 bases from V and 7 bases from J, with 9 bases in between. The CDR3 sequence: CASSLGYEQYF. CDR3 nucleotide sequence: TGTGCCAGCAGTCTAGGCTATGAGCAGTACTTC.

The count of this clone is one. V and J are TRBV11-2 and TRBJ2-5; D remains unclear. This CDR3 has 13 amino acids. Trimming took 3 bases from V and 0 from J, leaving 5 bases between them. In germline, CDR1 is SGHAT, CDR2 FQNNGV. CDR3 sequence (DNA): TGTGCCAGCAGCTTGGATCACCAAGAGACCCAGTACTTC. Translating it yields CASSLDHQETQYF. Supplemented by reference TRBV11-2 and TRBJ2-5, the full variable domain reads EAGVAQSPRYKIIEKRQSVAFWCNPISGHATLYWYQQILGQGPKLLIQFQNNGVVDDSQLPKDRFSAERLKGVDSTLKIQPAKLEDSAVYLCASSLDHQETQYFGPGTRLLVL.

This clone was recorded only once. The CDR3 coding sequence is TGTGCCTGGAACAGGGTGGTGAGTTCACCCCTCCACTTT. It encodes CAWNRVVSSPLHF. The chain is built from TRBV30 and TRBJ1-6; possible D gene TRBD1, 6 bases. Between the trimmed V and J ends, which lost 4 bases and 9 bases, there was a span of 13 bases. Germline V gene lookup returns CDR1 GTSNPN and CDR2 SVGIG (reference sequence). This CDR3 has 13 amino acids.

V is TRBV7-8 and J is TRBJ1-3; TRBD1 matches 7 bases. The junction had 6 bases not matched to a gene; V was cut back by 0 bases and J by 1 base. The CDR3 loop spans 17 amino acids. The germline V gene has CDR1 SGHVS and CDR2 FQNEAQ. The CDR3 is CASSLAEEQGSGNTIYF. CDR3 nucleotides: TGTGCCAGCAGCTTAGCGGAAGAACAGGGGTCTGGAAACACCATATATTTT.

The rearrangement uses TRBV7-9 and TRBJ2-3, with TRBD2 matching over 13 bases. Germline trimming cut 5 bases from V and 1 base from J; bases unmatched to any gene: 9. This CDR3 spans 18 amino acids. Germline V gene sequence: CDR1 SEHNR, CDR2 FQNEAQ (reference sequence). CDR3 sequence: CASSQPGTSGARTDTQYF. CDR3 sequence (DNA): TGTGCCAGCAGCCAACCCGGGACTAGCGGGGCCCGCACAGATACGCAGTATTTT.